The source of this T cell receptor (beta chain) is a study of blood T cell repertoires in COVID-19. The wider study: Whether acute or convalescent, the COVID-19 samples came from the United States, Italy and Spain.

In assigning cohorts, the study relied on participant-reported clinical history. The V gene lost 5 bases and the J gene lost 3 bases, with 15 bases spanning the gap. CDR1 SGHRS and CDR2 YFSETQ come from the germline V gene. The CDR3 loop spans 15 amino acids. Method: immunoSEQ multiplex PCR; TCRdb's copy keeps in-frame clones and lacks some. In the table there are under 300,000 clones, roughly 90% of which are singletons. The sequenced sample was PBMCs or T cells enriched from blood (not recorded which). This TCR was sampled from a woman aged 55-70 years who had recovered from COVID-19. The chain joins TRBV5-1 to TRBJ1-5, with D perhaps matching TRBD1 (6 bases). The CDR3: CASRVGHGLNQPQHF. The CDR3 DNA reads TGCGCCAGCAGGGTGGGACATGGACTCAATCAGCCCCAGCATTTT.